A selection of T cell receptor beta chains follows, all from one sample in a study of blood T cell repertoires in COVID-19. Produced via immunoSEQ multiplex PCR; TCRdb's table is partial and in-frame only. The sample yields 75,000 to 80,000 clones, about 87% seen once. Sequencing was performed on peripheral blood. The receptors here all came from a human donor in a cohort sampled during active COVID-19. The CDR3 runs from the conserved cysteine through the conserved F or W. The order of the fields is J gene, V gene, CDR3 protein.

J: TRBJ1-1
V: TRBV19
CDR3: CASNPGVGSTEAFF

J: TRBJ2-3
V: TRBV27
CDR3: CASSTRQGNLRDTQYF

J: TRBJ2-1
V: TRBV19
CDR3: CASSIQGQVSYNEQFF

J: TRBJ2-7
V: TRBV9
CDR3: CASSVGGSGGPSTLQYF

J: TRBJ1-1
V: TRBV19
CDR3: CASRNPGQGANTEAFF

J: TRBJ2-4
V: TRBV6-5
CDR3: CASSSDWAKNIQYF

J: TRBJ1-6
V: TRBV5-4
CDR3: CASSLDRYNSPLHF

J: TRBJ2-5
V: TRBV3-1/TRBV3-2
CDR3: CATGPTSGARETQYF

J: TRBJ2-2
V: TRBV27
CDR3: CASSLSGGVFSITGELFF

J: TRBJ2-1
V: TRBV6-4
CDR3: CASSDSRTRSANEQFF

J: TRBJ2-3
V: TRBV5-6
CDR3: CASSLAFSTSGFTDTQYF

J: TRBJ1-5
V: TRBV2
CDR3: CASREGGAGNQPQHF

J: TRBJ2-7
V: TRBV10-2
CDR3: CASSESLAALSYEQYF

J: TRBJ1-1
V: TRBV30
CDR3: CAWSVDLNTEAFF

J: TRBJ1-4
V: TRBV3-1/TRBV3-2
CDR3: CASSPGTPGGGEKLFF

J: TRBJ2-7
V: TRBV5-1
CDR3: CASSLEAASYEQYF

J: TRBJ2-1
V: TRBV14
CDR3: CASSQEAGVHEQFF

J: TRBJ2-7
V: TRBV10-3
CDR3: CAISSGQEDEQYF

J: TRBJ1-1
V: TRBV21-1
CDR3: CASSKGGQAEAFF

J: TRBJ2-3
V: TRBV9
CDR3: CASSSSGSHSTDTQYF

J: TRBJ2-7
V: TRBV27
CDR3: CASSLGAHNSYEQYF

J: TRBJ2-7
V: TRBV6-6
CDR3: CASSYARPRDYEQYF

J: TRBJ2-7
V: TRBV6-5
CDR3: CASSPTSGSVYEQYF

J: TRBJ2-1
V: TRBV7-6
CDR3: CASSRQGSSYNEQFF

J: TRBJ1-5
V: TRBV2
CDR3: CASSDSQPQHF

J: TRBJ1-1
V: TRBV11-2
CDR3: CASSTYRTGYMDTEAFF

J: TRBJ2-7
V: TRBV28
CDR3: CASKEQAFYEQYF

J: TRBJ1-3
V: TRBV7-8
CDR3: CASTPTAGNTIYF

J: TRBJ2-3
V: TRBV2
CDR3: CASSLDRISTDTQYF